This T cell receptor beta chain was documented in a study of TIL therapy for anti-PD-1-resistant metastatic lung cancer. On the study more broadly: Tumors had a median PD-L1 proportion score of approximately 6.4%.

The V segment lost 5 bases and the J segment 8 bases; nucleotides outside the gene matches: 7. The CDR3 has 14 amino acids. Germline-derived CDR1 and CDR2 are MNHEY and SVGAGI. The immunoSEQ assay was v3. TCRdb's copy holds only in-frame clones and misses some; the assay was immunoSEQ multiplex PCR. The repertoire has some 16,000 clones, around 70% of them found once; the top ten carry 36%. Time point described: pre-treatment sample, taken before nivolumab and TIL therapy. This receptor was taken from a person aged 25 to 80 with non-small cell lung cancer. Sequences were derived from blood, sampled at baseline. This rearrangement joins TRBV6-5 to TRBJ2-1; the match to TRBD1 covers 9 bases. The CDR3 reads CASSGGTGIDEQFF. The CDR3 nucleotides are TGTGCCAGCAGTGGCGGGACAGGGATCGATGAGCAGTTCTTC.